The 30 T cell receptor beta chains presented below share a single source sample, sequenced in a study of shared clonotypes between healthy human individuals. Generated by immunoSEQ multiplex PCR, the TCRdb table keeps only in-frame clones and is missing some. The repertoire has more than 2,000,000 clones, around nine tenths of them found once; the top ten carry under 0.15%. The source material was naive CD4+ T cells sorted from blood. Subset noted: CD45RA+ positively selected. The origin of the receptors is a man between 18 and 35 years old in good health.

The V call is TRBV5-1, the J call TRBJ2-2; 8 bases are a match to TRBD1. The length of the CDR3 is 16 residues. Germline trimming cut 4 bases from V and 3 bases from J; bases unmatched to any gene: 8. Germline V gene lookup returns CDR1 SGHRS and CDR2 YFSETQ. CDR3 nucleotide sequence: TGCGCCAGCAGCACCGGACAGGGAATGGACACCGGGGAGCTGTTTTTT. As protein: CASSTGQGMDTGELFF.

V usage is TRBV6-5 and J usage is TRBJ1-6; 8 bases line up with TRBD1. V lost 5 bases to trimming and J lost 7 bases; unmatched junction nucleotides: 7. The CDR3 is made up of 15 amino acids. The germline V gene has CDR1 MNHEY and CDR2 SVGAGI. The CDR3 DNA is TGTGCCAGCAGTAGAACGACAGGGGCGAATTCACCCCTCCACTTT. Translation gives CASSRTTGANSPLHF.

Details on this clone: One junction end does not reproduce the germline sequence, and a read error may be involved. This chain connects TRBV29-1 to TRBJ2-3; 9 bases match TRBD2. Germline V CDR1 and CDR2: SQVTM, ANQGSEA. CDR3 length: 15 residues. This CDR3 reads CSLEGGGAGTDTQYF. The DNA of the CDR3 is TGCAGCCTTGAGGGCGGGGGGGCTGGCACAGATACGCAGTATTTT.

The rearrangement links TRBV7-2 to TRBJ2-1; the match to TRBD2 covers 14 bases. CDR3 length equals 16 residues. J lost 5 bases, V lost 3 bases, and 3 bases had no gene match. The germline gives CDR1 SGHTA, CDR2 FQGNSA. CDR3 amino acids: CASSFGLAGGHNEQFF. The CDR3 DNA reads TGTGCCAGCAGCTTTGGACTAGCGGGAGGTCACAATGAGCAGTTCTTC.

The CDR3 region is CASSFGGVSSYEQYF. In DNA form, the CDR3 reads TGTGCCAGCAGTTTTGGTGGCGTTAGCTCCTACGAGCAGTACTTC. The J gene is TRBJ2-7, the V gene TRBV6-1, with D unclear. CDR3 size: 15 residues. Germline V gene sequence: CDR1 MNHNS, CDR2 SASEGT. The ends were cut back, 5 bases at V and 0 bases at J, with 14 bases in the middle.

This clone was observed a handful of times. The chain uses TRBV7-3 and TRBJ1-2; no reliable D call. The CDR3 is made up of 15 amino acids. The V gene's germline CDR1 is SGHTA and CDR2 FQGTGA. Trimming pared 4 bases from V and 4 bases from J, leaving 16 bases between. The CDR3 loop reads CASSSGRQSVYGYTF. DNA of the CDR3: TGTGCCAGCAGCTCGGGCCGACAAAGCGTCTATGGCTACACCTTC.

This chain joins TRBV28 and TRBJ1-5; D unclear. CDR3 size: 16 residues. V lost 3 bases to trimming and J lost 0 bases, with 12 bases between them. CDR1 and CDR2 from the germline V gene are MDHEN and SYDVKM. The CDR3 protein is CASSFMGATSNQPQHF. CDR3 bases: TGTGCCAGCAGTTTCATGGGAGCGACTAGCAATCAGCCCCAGCATTTT.

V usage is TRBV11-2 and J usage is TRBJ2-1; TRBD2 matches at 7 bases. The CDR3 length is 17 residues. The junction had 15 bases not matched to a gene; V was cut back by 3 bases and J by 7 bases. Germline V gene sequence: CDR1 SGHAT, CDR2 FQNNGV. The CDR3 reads CASSFGGWAGDRNEQFF. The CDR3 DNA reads TGTGCCAGCAGCTTTGGTGGGTGGGCGGGAGATCGGAATGAGCAGTTCTTC.

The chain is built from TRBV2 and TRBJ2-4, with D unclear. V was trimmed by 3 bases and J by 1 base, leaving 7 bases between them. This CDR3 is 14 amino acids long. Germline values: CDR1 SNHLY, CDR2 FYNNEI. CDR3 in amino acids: CASSDRLAKNIQYF. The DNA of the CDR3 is TGTGCCAGCAGTGACAGGTTGGCCAAAAACATTCAGTACTTC.

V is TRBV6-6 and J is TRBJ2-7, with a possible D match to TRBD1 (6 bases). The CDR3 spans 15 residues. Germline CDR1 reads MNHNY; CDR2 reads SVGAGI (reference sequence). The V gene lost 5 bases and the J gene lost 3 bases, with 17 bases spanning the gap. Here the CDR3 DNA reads TGTGCCAGCAGTGGCAGGGGTCCCACTTTCTACGAGCAGTACTTC. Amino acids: CASSGRGPTFYEQYF.

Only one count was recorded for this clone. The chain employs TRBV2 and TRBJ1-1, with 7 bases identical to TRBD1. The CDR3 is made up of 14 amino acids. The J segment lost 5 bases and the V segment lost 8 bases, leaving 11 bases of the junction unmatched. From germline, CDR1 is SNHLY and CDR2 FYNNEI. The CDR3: CASCRQGPGTEAFF. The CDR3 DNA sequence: TGTGCCAGCTGCCGACAGGGCCCGGGGACTGAAGCTTTCTTT.

In DNA, the CDR3 is TGTGCCAGTAGACTTGGACTAGCGGGCCACAATGAGCAGTTCTTC. Translated: CASRLGLAGHNEQFF. The chain couples TRBV19 to TRBJ2-1; TRBD2 agrees at 11 bases. The CDR3 contains 15 residues. V shed 6 bases, J shed 5 bases, and the junction held 6 bases outside the gene matches. Germline CDR1 reads LNHDA; CDR2 reads SQIVND (reference sequence). The whole variable domain, remainder taken from reference TRBV19 and TRBJ2-1, is DGGITQSPKYLFRKEGQNVTLSCEQNLNHDAMYWYRQDPGQGLRLIYYSQIVNDFQKGDIAEGYSVSREKKESFPLTVTSAQKNPTAFYLCASRLGLAGHNEQFFGPGTRLTVL.

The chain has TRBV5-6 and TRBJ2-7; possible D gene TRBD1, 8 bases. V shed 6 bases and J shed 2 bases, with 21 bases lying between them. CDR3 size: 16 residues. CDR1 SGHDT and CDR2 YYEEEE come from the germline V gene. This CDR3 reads CASKLTGEGFPYEQYF. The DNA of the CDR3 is TGTGCCAGCAAACTGACAGGGGAGGGGTTCCCCTACGAGCAGTACTTC.

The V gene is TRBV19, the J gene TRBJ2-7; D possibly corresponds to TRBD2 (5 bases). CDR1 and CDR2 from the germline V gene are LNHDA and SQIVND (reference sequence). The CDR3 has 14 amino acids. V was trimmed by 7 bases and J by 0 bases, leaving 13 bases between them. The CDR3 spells CASKDSSSSYEQYF. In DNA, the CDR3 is TGTGCCAGTAAGGACTCCTCGAGCTCCTACGAGCAGTACTTC.

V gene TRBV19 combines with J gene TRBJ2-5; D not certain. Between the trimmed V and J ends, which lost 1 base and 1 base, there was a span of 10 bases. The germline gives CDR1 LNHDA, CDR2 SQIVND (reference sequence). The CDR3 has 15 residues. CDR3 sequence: CASSIGRTLQETQYF. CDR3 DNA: TGTGCCAGTAGTATAGGTCGAACCCTCCAAGAGACCCAGTACTTC.

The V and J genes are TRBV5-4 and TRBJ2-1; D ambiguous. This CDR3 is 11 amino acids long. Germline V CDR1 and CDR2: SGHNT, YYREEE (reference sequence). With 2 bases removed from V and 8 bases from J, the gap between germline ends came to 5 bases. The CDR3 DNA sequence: TGTGCCAGCAGCTTTGGAGATGAGCAGTTCTTC. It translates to CASSFGDEQFF.

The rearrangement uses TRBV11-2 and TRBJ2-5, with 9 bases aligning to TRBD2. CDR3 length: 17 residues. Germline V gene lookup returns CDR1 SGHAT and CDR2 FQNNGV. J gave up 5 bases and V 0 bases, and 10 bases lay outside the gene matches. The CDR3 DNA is TGTGCCAGCAGCTTAGATGGCCCGCGGGGGGGTCACGAGACCCAGTACTTC. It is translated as CASSLDGPRGGHETQYF. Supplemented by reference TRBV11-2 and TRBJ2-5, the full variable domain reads EAGVAQSPRYKIIEKRQSVAFWCNPISGHATLYWYQQILGQGPKLLIQFQNNGVVDDSQLPKDRFSAERLKGVDSTLKIQPAKLEDSAVYLCASSLDGPRGGHETQYFGPGTRLLVL.

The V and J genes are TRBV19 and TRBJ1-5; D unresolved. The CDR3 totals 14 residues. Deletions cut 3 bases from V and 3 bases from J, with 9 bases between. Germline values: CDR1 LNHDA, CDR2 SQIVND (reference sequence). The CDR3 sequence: CASSMGFHNQPQHF. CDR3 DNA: TGTGCCAGTAGTATGGGGTTTCACAATCAGCCCCAGCATTTT.

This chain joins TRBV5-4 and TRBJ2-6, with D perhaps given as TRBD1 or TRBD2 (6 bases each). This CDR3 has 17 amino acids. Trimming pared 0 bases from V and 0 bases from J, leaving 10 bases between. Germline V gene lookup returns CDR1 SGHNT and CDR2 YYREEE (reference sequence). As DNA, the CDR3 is TGTGCCAGCAGCTTGGGGGGGGCACTCTCTGGGGCCAACGTCCTGACTTTC. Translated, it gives CASSLGGALSGANVLTF.

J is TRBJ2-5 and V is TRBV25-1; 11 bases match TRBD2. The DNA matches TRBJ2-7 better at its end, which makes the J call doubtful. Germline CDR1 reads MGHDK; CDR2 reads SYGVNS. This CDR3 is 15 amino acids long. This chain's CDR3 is CASSKRLAGPHEQYF. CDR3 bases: TGTGCCAGCAGTAAAAGACTAGCGGGGCCCCACGAGCAGTACTTC.

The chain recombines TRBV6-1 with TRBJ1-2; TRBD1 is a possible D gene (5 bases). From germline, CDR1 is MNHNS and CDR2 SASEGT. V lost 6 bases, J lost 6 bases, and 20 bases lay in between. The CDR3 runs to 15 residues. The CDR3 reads CASRGVVLRGDGYTF. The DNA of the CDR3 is TGTGCCAGCAGAGGGGTCGTTCTCCGGGGAGATGGCTACACCTTC.

For the CDR3, the DNA is TGTGCCAGCAGCCGCCGGACAGGGGCCACTGAAGCTTTCTTT. It translates to CASSRRTGATEAFF. The rearrangement uses TRBV7-2 and TRBJ1-1; 9 bases agree with TRBD1. The V gene's germline CDR1 is SGHTA and CDR2 FQGNSA. This CDR3 spans 14 amino acids. With V trimmed by 5 bases and J by 4 bases, 5 bases remained unmatched.

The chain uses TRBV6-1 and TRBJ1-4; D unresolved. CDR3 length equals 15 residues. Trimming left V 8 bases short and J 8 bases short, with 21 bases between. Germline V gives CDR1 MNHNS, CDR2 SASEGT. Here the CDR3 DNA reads TGTGCCAGCTCTAAGATTAGGTCAACTGGGGAAAAACTGTTTTTT. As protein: CASSKIRSTGEKLFF.

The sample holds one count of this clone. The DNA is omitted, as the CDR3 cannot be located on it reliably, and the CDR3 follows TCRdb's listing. CDR3 protein: CASSEWAGGALVTF. This chain connects TRBV25-1 to TRBJ1-2; whether TRBD1, the table's D call, matches the DNA was not checked. The CDR3 is 14 residues long, counting both termini. The germline V gene encodes CDR1 MGHDK and CDR2 SYGVNS.

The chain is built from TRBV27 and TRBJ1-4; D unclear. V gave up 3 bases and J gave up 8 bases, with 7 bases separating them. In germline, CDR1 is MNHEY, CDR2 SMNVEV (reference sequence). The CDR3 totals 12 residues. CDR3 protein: CASSFYGEKLFF. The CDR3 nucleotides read TGTGCCAGCAGTTTCTACGGAGAAAAACTGTTTTTT.

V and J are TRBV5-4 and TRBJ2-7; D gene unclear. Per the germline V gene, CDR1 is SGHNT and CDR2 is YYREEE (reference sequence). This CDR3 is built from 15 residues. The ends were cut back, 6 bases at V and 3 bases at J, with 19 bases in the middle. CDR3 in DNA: TGTGCCAGCACAACACAAAAGGACGGAAGCTACGAGCAGTACTTC. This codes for CASTTQKDGSYEQYF.

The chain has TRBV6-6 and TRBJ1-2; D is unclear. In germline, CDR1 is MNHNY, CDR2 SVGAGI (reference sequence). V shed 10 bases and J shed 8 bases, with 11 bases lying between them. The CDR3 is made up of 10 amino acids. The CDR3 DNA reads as TGTGCCACCCTAGACGGGGGCTACACCTTC. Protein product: CATLDGGYTF.

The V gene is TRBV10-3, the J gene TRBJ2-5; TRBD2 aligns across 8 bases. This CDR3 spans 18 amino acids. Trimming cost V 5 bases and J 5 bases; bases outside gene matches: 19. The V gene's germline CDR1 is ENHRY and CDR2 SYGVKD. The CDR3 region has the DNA TGTGCCATCAGTCGGATGGGGAGCGGGGGCGGCCCCGGGGAGACCCAGTACTTC. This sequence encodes CAISRMGSGGGPGETQYF.

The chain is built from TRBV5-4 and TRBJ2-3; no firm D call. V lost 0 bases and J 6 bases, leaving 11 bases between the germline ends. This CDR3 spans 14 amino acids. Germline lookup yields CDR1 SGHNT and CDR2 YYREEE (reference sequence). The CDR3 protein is CASSLGGSPDTQYF. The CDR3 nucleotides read TGTGCCAGCAGCTTGGGGGGTAGTCCCGATACGCAGTATTTT.

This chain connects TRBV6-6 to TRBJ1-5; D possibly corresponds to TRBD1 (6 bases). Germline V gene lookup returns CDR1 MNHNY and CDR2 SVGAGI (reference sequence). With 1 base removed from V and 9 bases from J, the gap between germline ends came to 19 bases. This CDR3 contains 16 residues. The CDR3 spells CASSYYRAGGGWPQHF. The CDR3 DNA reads TGTGCCAGCAGTTACTACAGGGCTGGAGGAGGGTGGCCCCAGCATTTT.